A single sample is the source of the 32 T cell receptor beta chains below, sequenced in a study of response to subunit inactivated influenza vaccine. TCRdb processed the RT-PCR reads anew with MiXCR; each CDR3 protein has one entry. The data contain 400,000 to 650,000 distinct CDR3 sequences, approximately 7.3% of them singletons. Source: PBMCs from blood, taken around 2 years after vaccination. The receptors here all came from a man aged 50 to 75 who received an inactivated influenza vaccine.

The CDR3 sequence: CASSGPDEQYF. As DNA, the CDR3 is TGTGCCAGCTCGGGACCTGACGAGCAGTACTTC. The chain joins TRBV6-6 to TRBJ2-7; D is tentatively TRBD1 or TRBD2 (5 bases each). Germline V CDR1 and CDR2: MNHNY, SVGAGI (reference sequence). Deletions cut 8 bases from V and 5 bases from J, with 10 bases between. The CDR3 spans 11 residues.

This clonotype was seen only a few times. The V call is TRBV5-6, the J call TRBJ1-6; the match to TRBD1 covers 7 bases. Per the germline V gene, CDR1 is SGHDT and CDR2 is YYEEEE. The V gene end was trimmed by 0 bases and the J gene end by 9 bases; junction bases not matched to a gene: 3. CDR3 length: 14 residues. This CDR3 is CASSLDRGSSPLHF. CDR3 bases: TGTGCCAGCAGCTTGGACAGGGGCAGTTCACCCCTCCACTTT.

This rearrangement joins TRBV5-1 to TRBJ1-6; D remains ambiguous. The CDR3 has 14 residues. CDR1 is SGHRS and CDR2 is YFSETQ in the germline V gene. Trimming removed 0 bases from V and 3 bases from J, with 4 bases in between. CDR3 in DNA: TGCGCCAGCAGCTTGGACCGCTATAATTCACCCCTCCACTTT. It specifies CASSLDRYNSPLHF.

The chain couples TRBV6-2 or TRBV6-3 to TRBJ1-1; D is unclear. Per germline, CDR1 MNHEY and CDR2 SVGEGT. Deletions cut 6 bases from V and 1 base from J, with 9 bases between. The CDR3 is made up of 13 amino acids. DNA for the CDR3: TGTGCCAGCAGAAAAAGGAGGAACACTGAAGCTTTCTTT. This codes for CASRKRRNTEAFF.

This clonotype was recorded a few times. The chain joins TRBV9 to TRBJ1-1; 7 nucleotides align to TRBD1. CDR1 and CDR2 (germline): SGDLS, YYNGEE. The V and J ends lost 0 bases and 1 base, in that order; junction bases with no gene match: 6. The CDR3 totals 16 residues. The CDR3 region is CASSVGDSNQNTEAFF. CDR3 coding DNA: TGTGCCAGCAGCGTAGGGGACAGCAACCAGAACACTGAAGCTTTCTTT.

This clonotype was recorded many times. V is TRBV6-5 and J is TRBJ2-2; the D gene is possibly TRBD2 (6 bases). The CDR3 runs to 15 residues. V lost 2 bases to trimming and J lost 6 bases, with 13 bases between them. The germline V gene encodes CDR1 MNHEY and CDR2 SVGAGI. CDR3 in amino acids: CASSYGDSWSGELFF. CDR3 bases: TGTGCCAGCAGTTACGGGGACTCGTGGTCCGGGGAGCTGTTTTTT.

This clonotype has a handful of counts. The CDR3 DNA follows: TGTGCCAGCAGTTTCAGACACGGCACAGATACGCAGTATTTT. Translated: CASSFRHGTDTQYF. The chain has TRBV12-3 or TRBV12-4 and TRBJ2-3; D call uncertain. Trimming removed 3 bases from V and 1 base from J, with 8 bases in between. The CDR3 covers 14 residues.

This clonotype occurred a few times. The rearrangement links TRBV4-1 to TRBJ2-1, with 7 bases identical to TRBD2. This CDR3 is built from 19 residues. V lost 4 bases to trimming and J lost 5 bases; unmatched junction nucleotides: 20. Germline CDR1 is MGHRA and CDR2 is YSYEKL. The CDR3 loop reads CASSLYRIASGERNNEQFF. CDR3 DNA sequence: TGCGCCAGCAGCCTCTATCGGATCGCTAGCGGAGAAAGAAACAATGAGCAGTTCTTC.

V gene TRBV7-9 combines with J gene TRBJ2-3; 7 nucleotides align to TRBD2. The CDR3 length is 17 residues. The junction had 15 bases not matched to a gene; V was cut back by 5 bases and J by 4 bases. Germline V gene sequence: CDR1 SEHNR, CDR2 FQNEAQ (reference sequence). CDR3 amino acids: CASSPPSGGRGPDTQYF. CDR3 nucleotides: TGTGCCAGCAGCCCCCCAAGCGGCGGGAGAGGCCCAGATACGCAGTATTTT.

The rearrangement links TRBV4-3 to TRBJ2-1; 10 bases agree with TRBD2. Germline lookup yields CDR1 LGHNA and CDR2 YSLEER. The CDR3 is made up of 15 amino acids. Trimming at V came to 1 base and at J to 8 bases, leaving 5 bases not matched to a gene. CDR3 in DNA: TGCGCCAGCAGCCAAGGGAGCGGGAGGGGGGATGAGCAGTTCTTC. As protein: CASSQGSGRGDEQFF.

This clonotype appeared a few times. The V gene is TRBV28, the J gene TRBJ2-7; D tentatively fits TRBD1 or TRBD2 (5 bases each). Trimming cost V 3 bases and J 1 base, with 16 bases left between them. The length of the CDR3 is 16 residues. Germline V gives CDR1 MDHEN, CDR2 SYDVKM. The CDR3 here is CASSFLQVEGSYEQYF. As DNA, the CDR3 is TGTGCCAGCAGTTTTCTCCAAGTTGAGGGGTCCTACGAGCAGTACTTC.

This clonotype was found many times. The genes are TRBV7-9 and TRBJ2-7, with 8 bases identical to TRBD1. This CDR3 contains 14 residues. With V trimmed by 5 bases and J by 1 base, 4 bases remained unmatched. Germline V CDR1 and CDR2: SEHNR, FQNEAQ (reference sequence). CDR3: CASSQDRASYEQYF. The DNA of the CDR3 is TGTGCCAGCAGCCAGGACAGGGCATCCTACGAGCAGTACTTC. Filled out from reference TRBV7-9 and TRBJ2-7, the complete variable domain reads DTGVSQNPRHKITKRGQNVTFRCDPISEHNRLYWYRQTLGQGPEFLTYFQNEAQLEKSRLLSDRFSAERPKGSFSTLEIQRTEQGDSAMYLCASSQDRASYEQYFGPGTRLTVT.

This chain links TRBV6-4 with TRBJ1-5; D gene uncertain. Looked up from germline, CDR1 is MRHNA and CDR2 is SNTAGT. V was trimmed by 3 bases and J by 2 bases, leaving 8 bases between them. The CDR3 length is 14 residues. The CDR3 DNA reads TGTGCCAGCAGTGAGAGGTTCGGCAATCAGCCCCAGCATTTT. Its translation: CASSERFGNQPQHF.

The chain is built from TRBV10-2 and TRBJ2-3, with 8 bases lining up with TRBD2. This CDR3 region has 14 residues. CDR1 and CDR2 (germline): WSHSY, SAAADI. Losses at the gene ends were 3 bases for V and 4 bases for J; bases not matched to a gene: 3. The CDR3 DNA reads as TGCGCCAGCAGTGATGCTAGCGGGCCAGATACGCAGTATTTT. This gives the protein CASSDASGPDTQYF.

This clonotype was picked up a small number of times. The V gene is TRBV20-1, the J gene TRBJ2-3; the D gene is possibly TRBD2 (5 bases). The germline V and J ends were trimmed by 5 bases and 2 bases, with 14 bases remaining between them. The V gene's germline CDR1 is DFQATT and CDR2 SNEGSKA (reference sequence). The CDR3 is 14 amino acids. CDR3 nucleotides: TGCAGTGCTGGAACACCGGGGAACACAGATACGCAGTATTTT. Its translation: CSAGTPGNTDTQYF.

This clonotype was detected ten times or more. This chain uses TRBV29-1 with TRBJ2-7, with 8 bases identical to TRBD1. CDR3 length: 14 residues. V lost 0 bases, J lost 5 bases, and 6 bases stayed unmatched. Germline-derived CDR1 and CDR2 are SQVTM and ANQGSEA. CDR3: CSVEESGGVDEQYF. Written as DNA, the CDR3 is TGCAGCGTTGAAGAATCAGGGGGCGTGGACGAGCAGTACTTC.

This clonotype was recorded at least ten times. This chain links TRBV5-1 with TRBJ2-2; D is perhaps TRBD1 (5 bases). From germline, CDR1 is SGHRS and CDR2 YFSETQ. V dropped 0 bases and J dropped 0 bases, with 9 bases sitting between them. The CDR3 loop spans 16 amino acids. DNA for the CDR3: TGCGCCAGCAGCTTGGTAGGGGCGACGAACACCGGGGAGCTGTTTTTT. It encodes CASSLVGATNTGELFF.

The chain carries TRBV20-1 and TRBJ2-5, with 14 bases that match TRBD2. CDR1 and CDR2 (germline): DFQATT, SNEGSKA (reference sequence). Trimming removed 2 bases from V and 5 bases from J; junction bases left unmatched: 7. This CDR3 contains 16 residues. The CDR3 reads CSARSGLAGVLETQYF. DNA for the CDR3: TGCAGTGCTAGATCGGGACTAGCGGGAGTATTGGAGACCCAGTACTTC.

The sample holds many counts of this clonotype. The CDR3 is CASSPSYRGTGGNEQYF. CDR3 DNA: TGTGCCAGCAGCCCCTCGTACCGCGGGACAGGGGGCAACGAGCAGTACTTC. The rearrangement links TRBV3-1 to TRBJ2-7, with TRBD1 matching 12 bases. The CDR3 consists of 17 residues. The ends lost 4 bases at V and 5 bases at J; junction bases unmatched: 12. CDR1 and CDR2 (germline): LGHDT, YNNKEL (reference sequence).

This clonotype was seen a handful of times. The chain combines TRBV7-2 with TRBJ2-4, with TRBD1 matching over 11 bases. The CDR3 extends over 17 amino acids. Germline CDR1 is SGHTA and CDR2 is FQGNSA. Germline trimming cut 0 bases from V and 3 bases from J; bases unmatched to any gene: 4. In DNA, the CDR3 is TGTGCCAGCAGCTTAGCAGAGGGACAGGGGGGCAAAAACATTCAGTACTTC. Translating it yields CASSLAEGQGGKNIQYF.

V usage is TRBV12-5 and J usage is TRBJ1-2, with a tentative D call TRBD1 (6 bases). The V end lost 8 bases, the J end lost 0 bases, and 13 bases lay between the germline ends. This CDR3 is 14 amino acids long. Germline CDR1 is LGHNT and CDR2 is FRNRAP. The CDR3 nucleotides are TGTGCTAGTACGGGGGGCGATTCTAACTATGGCTACACCTTC. Encoded protein: CASTGGDSNYGYTF.

This clonotype showed up just a few times. The chain carries TRBV6-2 or TRBV6-3 and TRBJ1-1; unclear D gene. The CDR3 totals 13 residues. The V gene's germline CDR1 is MNHEY and CDR2 SVGEGT. The V and J ends lost 6 bases and 10 bases respectively, with 18 bases between them. In DNA form, the CDR3 reads TGTGCCAGCAGAAAACGGGAGCCAAGGCGAGCTTTCTTT. This gives the protein CASRKREPRRAFF.

The sample holds many counts of this clonotype. The chain recombines TRBV10-3 with TRBJ2-2; 15 bases are shared with TRBD2. V lost 3 bases and J lost 5; bases outside the gene matches: 13. The CDR3 is 20 residues long. Germline V gene sequence: CDR1 ENHRY, CDR2 SYGVKD. As DNA, the CDR3 is TGTGCCATCAGTGAACTACCTCCCGGACTAGCGGGGGGGCGGACCGGGGAGCTGTTTTTT. Translation gives CAISELPPGLAGGRTGELFF.

This clonotype was counted at least ten times. The genes are TRBV29-1 and TRBJ2-1, with 9 bases aligning to TRBD2. The CDR3 spans 13 residues. J lost 8 bases, V lost 4 bases, and 6 bases had no gene match. Germline CDR1 and CDR2: SQVTM and ANQGSEA. The CDR3 protein is CSVAGLAVDEQFF. DNA of the CDR3: TGCAGCGTTGCGGGACTAGCTGTAGATGAGCAGTTCTTC.

This clonotype was observed many times. The chain carries TRBV10-2 and TRBJ1-2; the match to TRBD1 covers 8 bases. This CDR3 is built from 13 residues. V gave up 10 bases and J gave up 4 bases; unmatched junction bases: 8. Germline V gives CDR1 WSHSY, CDR2 SAAADI. CDR3 coding DNA: TGCGCCATCAACGACGGGACAGGCTATGGCTACACCTTC. Translating gives CAINDGTGYGYTF.

The sample holds a few counts of this clonotype. The chain is built from TRBV7-2 and TRBJ2-4; D assignment may be TRBD1 or TRBD2 (6 bases each). V was trimmed by 5 bases and J by 7 bases, leaving 15 bases between them. This CDR3 region has 14 residues. The germline V gene encodes CDR1 SGHTA and CDR2 FQGNSA. The CDR3 bases are TGTGCCAGCAGCCGTGGGGGGCTTGAGAACATTCAGTACTTC. It codes for CASSRGGLENIQYF.

The gene calls are TRBV3-1 and TRBJ2-1; D perhaps matches TRBD2 (6 bases). V gave up 0 bases and J gave up 3 bases, with 15 bases separating them. Germline V gene lookup returns CDR1 LGHDT and CDR2 YNNKEL (reference sequence). The CDR3 sequence is 17 residues long. The CDR3 spells CASSQDSAGFVYNEQFF. In DNA, the CDR3 is TGTGCCAGCAGCCAAGATTCCGCGGGGTTTGTCTACAATGAGCAGTTCTTC.

This clonotype was picked up a small number of times. This chain joins TRBV6-5 and TRBJ1-3; a possible D gene is TRBD1 (6 bases). Germline V gene data show CDR1 as MNHEY and CDR2 as SVGAGI. This CDR3 region has 15 residues. The ends were cut back, 4 bases at V and 1 base at J, with 11 bases in the middle. CDR3 amino acids: CASSSHGQSGNTIYF. The CDR3 nucleotides are TGTGCCAGCAGTTCCCACGGACAGTCTGGAAACACCATATATTTT.

The chain couples TRBV27 to TRBJ2-1; 7 bases are shared with TRBD2. Germline V gives CDR1 MNHEY, CDR2 SMNVEV (reference sequence). The CDR3 has 15 residues. Unmatched junction bases numbered 3, after V lost 0 bases and J lost 4 bases. In nucleotides, the CDR3 is TGTGCCAGCAGTTTATCTAGCGGGCCGTACAATGAGCAGTTCTTC. It translates to CASSLSSGPYNEQFF.

This clonotype was seen only a few times. This sequence joins TRBV7-6 and TRBJ2-2; TRBD2 aligns across 10 bases. The CDR3 is 19 residues long. The ends lost 1 base at V and 0 bases at J; junction bases unmatched: 8. Germline CDR1 and CDR2: SGHVS and FNYEAQ. The CDR3 coding sequence is TGTGCCAGCAGCTTAGAGGCTAGCGGGAGTGTTGCGAACACCGGGGAGCTGTTTTTT. Translated, it gives CASSLEASGSVANTGELFF. Using reference TRBV7-6 and TRBJ2-2 for the parts outside the CDR3, the full variable domain is GAGVSQSPRYKVTKRGQDVALRCDPISGHVSLYWYRQALGQGPEFLTYFNYEAQQDKSGLPNDRFSAERPEGSISTLTIQRTEQRDSAMYRCASSLEASGSVANTGELFFGEGSRLTVL.

This clonotype was seen ten or more times. The chain employs TRBV7-2 and TRBJ2-5; D uncertain. CDR1 and CDR2 from the germline V gene are SGHTA and FQGNSA. The CDR3 contains 13 residues. Trimming removed 6 bases at V and 1 base at J, with 9 bases between. CDR3: CASSFSLQETQYF. CDR3 nucleotide sequence: TGTGCCAGCAGTTTTTCACTCCAAGAGACCCAGTACTTC. Variable domain in full (rest from reference TRBV7-2 and TRBJ2-5): GAGVSQSPSNKVTEKGKDVELRCDPISGHTALYWYRQSLGQGLEFLIYFQGNSAPDKSGLPSDRFSAERTGGSVSTLTIQRTQQEDSAVYLCASSFSLQETQYFGPGTRLLVL.

V gene TRBV4-1 combines with J gene TRBJ1-3; D might be TRBD1 (5 bases). V lost 6 bases, J lost 0 bases, and 12 bases lay in between. This CDR3 is built from 15 residues. Germline V gene data show CDR1 as MGHRA and CDR2 as YSYEKL. The CDR3 loop reads CASSGYRSSGNTIYF. The CDR3 DNA sequence: TGCGCCAGCAGTGGGTACAGGAGCTCTGGAAACACCATATATTTT.